This T cell receptor beta chain was retrieved from a study of human T cells and chemical hapten exposure. Broader study findings: Expanded TCRs created a significantly greater count of big CDR3 similarity clusters than controls did.

Time point: pre-sensitization, week 0. The treatment: therapeutic diphenylcyclopropenone sensitization with weekly scalp DPC. From germline, CDR1 is MDHEN and CDR2 SYDVKM. V was pared by 2 bases and J by 0 bases, with 3 bases of the junction left unmatched. CDR3 length: 16 residues. The library put unique molecular identifiers onto individual cDNA molecules. TCRdb processed the RACE reads anew with MiXCR; each CDR3 protein has one entry. This sample carries around 350,000 distinct CDR3 sequences, around 5.5% of them seen once, and the ten largest clones take approximately 8.2%. This clonotype was seen ten or more times. Its target is not known.

The sequencing here drew on whole blood, taken in connection with sensitization to the hapten diphenylcyclopropenone (DPC). The sequence was collected from a woman younger than 30 with alopecia areata. Some clones in this sample may be carry-over from other donors' samples. V is TRBV28 and J is TRBJ2-2; 7 positions match TRBD1. As DNA, the CDR3 is TGTGCCAGCAGTTTAGACAGGGACGCGAACACCGGGGAGCTGTTTTTT. Translating it yields CASSLDRDANTGELFF.